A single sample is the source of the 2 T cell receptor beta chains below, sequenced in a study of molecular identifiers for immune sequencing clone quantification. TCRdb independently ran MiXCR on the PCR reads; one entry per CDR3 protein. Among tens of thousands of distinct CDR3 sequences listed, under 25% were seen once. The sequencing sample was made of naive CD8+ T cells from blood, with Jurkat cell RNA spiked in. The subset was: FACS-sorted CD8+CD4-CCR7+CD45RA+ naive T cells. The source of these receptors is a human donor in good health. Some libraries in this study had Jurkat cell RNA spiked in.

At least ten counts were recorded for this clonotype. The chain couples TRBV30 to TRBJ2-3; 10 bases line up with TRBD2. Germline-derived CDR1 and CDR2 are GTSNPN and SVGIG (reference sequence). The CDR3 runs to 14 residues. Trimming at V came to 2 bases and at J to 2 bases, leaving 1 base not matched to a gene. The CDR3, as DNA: TGTGCCTGGAGTCTAGCGGGGGCCACAGATACGCAGTATTTT. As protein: CAWSLAGATDTQYF.

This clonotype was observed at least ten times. The CDR3 nucleotides read TGCAGTGCTAGAGTCCGGTACCAAGAGACCCAGTACTTC. Protein sequence: CSARVRYQETQYF. The rearrangement uses TRBV20-1 and TRBJ2-5, with D uncertain. The CDR3 runs 13 residues. CDR1 and CDR2 from the germline V gene are DFQATT and SNEGSKA (reference sequence). V was trimmed by 1 base and J by 0 bases, leaving 6 bases between them.